This T cell receptor beta chain was obtained from a study of OX40 agonist ivuxolimab in advanced cancers. As for the study in general: Ivuxolimab was delivered to patients intravenously every 2 weeks at doses spanning 0.01 to 10 mg/kg. The group had a mean age of roughly 56 years, ranged from roughly 23 to 79, and was 82.7% male.

This CDR3 comprises 18 residues. With 4 bases clipped from V and 0 bases from J, the junction kept 6 bases outside the gene matches. The germline CDR1 and CDR2 sequences are MGHRA and YSYEKL. Produced via immunoSEQ multiplex PCR; TCRdb's table is partial and in-frame only. The repertoire holds 48,000 or so clones, with 75% to 85% as singletons. This TCR came from an adult with an advanced solid tumor such as melanoma, head and neck, liver or kidney cancer. Sequencing used CD4+ or CD8+ T cells sorted from blood, obtained in a trial of the OX40 agonist ivuxolimab. The chain joins TRBV4-1 to TRBJ2-5, with 15 bases matching TRBD2. This CDR3 reads CASSRTSGGVGDQETQYF. The CDR3 bases are TGCGCCAGCAGCCGGACTAGCGGGGGGGTAGGAGACCAAGAGACCCAGTACTTC.